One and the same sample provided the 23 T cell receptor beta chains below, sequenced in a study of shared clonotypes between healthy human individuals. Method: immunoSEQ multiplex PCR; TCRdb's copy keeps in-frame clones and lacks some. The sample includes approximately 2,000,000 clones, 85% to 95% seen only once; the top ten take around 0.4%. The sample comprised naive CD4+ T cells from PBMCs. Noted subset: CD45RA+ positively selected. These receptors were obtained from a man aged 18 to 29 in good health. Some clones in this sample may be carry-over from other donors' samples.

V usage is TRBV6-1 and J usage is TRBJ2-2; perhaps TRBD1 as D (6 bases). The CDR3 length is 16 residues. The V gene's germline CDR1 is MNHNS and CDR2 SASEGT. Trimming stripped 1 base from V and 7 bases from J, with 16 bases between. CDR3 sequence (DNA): TGTGCCAGCAGTGAAGTTGGGGGCTTCGGATACGGGGAGCTGTTTTTT. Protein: CASSEVGGFGYGELFF.

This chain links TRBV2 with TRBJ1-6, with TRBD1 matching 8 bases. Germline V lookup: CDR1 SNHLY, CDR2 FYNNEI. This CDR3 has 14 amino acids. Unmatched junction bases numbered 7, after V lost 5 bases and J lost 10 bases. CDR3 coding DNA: TGTGCCAGCAGTAAAGGACAGGGCCGGTCACCCCTCCACTTT. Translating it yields CASSKGQGRSPLHF.

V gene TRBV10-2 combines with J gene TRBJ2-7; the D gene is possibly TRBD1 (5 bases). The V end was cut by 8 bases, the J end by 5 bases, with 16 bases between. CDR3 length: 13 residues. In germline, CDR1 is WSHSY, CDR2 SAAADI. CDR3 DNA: TGCGCCAGCTGGGGAAGGGGTGCCCACGAGCAGTACTTC. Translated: CASWGRGAHEQYF.

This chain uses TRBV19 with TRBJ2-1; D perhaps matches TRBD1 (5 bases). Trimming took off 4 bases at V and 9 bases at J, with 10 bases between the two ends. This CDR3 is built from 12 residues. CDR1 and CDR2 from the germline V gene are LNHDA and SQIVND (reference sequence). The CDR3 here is CASSNRGSEQFF. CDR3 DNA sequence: TGTGCCAGTAGTAATAGGGGCAGTGAGCAGTTCTTC.

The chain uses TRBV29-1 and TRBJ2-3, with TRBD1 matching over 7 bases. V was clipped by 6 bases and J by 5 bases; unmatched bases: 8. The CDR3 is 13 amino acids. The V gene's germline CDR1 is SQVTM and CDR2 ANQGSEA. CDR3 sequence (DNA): TGCAGCGTGGGACAGCTAAACTTAGATACGCAGTATTTT. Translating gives CSVGQLNLDTQYF.

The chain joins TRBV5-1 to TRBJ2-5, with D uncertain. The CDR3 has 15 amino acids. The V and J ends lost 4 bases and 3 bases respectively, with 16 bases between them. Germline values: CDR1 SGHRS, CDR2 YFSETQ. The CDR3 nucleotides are TGCGCCAGCAGCCCAACCAGTATGCGAGAAGAGACCCAGTACTTC. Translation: CASSPTSMREETQYF.

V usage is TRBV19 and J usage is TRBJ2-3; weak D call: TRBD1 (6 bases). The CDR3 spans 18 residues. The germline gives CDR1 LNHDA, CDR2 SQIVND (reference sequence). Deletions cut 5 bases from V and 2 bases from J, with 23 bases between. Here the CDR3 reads CASSSKGERGGYTDTQYF. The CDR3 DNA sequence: TGTGCCAGTAGTTCCAAGGGGGAAAGGGGCGGCTACACAGATACGCAGTATTTT. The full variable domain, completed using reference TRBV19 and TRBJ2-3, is DGGITQSPKYLFRKEGQNVTLSCEQNLNHDAMYWYRQDPGQGLRLIYYSQIVNDFQKGDIAEGYSVSREKKESFPLTVTSAQKNPTAFYLCASSSKGERGGYTDTQYFGPGTRLTVL.

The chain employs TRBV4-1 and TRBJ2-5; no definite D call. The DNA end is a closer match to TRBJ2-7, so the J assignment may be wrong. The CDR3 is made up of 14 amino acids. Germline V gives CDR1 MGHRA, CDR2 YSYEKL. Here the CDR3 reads CASSQGRLSYEQYF. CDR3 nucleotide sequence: TGCGCCAGCAGCCAGGGTAGGCTGTCCTACGAGCAGTACTTC.

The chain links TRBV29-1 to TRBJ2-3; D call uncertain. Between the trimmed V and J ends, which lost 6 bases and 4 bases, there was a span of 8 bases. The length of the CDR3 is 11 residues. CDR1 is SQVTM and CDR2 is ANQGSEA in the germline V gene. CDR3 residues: CSVVSADTQYF. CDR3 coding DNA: TGCAGCGTCGTAAGCGCAGATACGCAGTATTTT.

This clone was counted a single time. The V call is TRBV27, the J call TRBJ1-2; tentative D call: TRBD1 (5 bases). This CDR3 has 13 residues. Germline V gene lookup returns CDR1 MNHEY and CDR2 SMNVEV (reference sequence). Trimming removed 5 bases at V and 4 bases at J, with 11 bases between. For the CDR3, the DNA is TGTGCCAGCAGTCCCAGACAGCCCTATGGCTACACCTTC. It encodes CASSPRQPYGYTF.

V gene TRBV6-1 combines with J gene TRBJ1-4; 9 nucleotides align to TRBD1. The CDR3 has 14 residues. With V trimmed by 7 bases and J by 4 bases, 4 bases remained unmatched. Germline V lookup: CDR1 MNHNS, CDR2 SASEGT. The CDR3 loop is CASKEGQGNEKLFF. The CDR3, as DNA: TGTGCCAGCAAAGAGGGACAGGGTAATGAAAAACTGTTTTTT.

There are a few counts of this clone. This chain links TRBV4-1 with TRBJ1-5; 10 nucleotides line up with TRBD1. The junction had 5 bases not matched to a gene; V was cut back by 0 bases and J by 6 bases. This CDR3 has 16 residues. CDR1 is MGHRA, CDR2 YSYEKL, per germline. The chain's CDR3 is CASSQDMTGGGQPQHF. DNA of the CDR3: TGCGCCAGCAGCCAAGATATGACAGGGGGCGGTCAGCCCCAGCATTTT.

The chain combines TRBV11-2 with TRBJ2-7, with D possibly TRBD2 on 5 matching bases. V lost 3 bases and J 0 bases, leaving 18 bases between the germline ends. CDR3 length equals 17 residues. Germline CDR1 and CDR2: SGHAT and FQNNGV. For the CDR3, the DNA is TGTGCCAGCAGCTTTAAGCGTTCCACGCTAGCCTCCTACGAGCAGTACTTC. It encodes CASSFKRSTLASYEQYF.

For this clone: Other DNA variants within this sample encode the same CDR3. The CDR3: CASSLAGNTIYF. CDR3 DNA: TGTGCCAGCAGCCTGGCTGGAAACACCATATATTTT. This sequence joins TRBV28 and TRBJ1-3; D unresolved. The V and J ends lost 6 bases and 2 bases respectively, with 5 bases between them. The CDR3 loop spans 12 amino acids. The germline gives CDR1 MDHEN, CDR2 SYDVKM.

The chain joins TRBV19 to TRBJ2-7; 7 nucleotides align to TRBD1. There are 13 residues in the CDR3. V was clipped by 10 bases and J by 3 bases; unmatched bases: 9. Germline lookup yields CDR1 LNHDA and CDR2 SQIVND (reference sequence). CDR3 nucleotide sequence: TGTGCCACCAGCCGGGACAGCAACTACGAGCAGTACTTC. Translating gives CATSRDSNYEQYF.

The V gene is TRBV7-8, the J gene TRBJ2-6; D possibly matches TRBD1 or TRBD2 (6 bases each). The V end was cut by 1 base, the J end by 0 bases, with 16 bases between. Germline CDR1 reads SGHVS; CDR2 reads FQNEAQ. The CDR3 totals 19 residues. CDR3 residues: CASSLGRGRTRSGANVLTF. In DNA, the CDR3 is TGTGCCAGCAGCTTAGGCCGGGGGCGCACCCGCTCTGGGGCCAACGTCCTGACTTTC. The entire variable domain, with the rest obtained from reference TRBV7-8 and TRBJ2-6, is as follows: GAGVSQSPRYKVAKRGQDVALRCDPISGHVSLFWYQQALGQGPEFLTYFQNEAQLDKSGLPSDRFFAERPEGSVSTLKIQRTQQEDSAVYLCASSLGRGRTRSGANVLTFGAGSRLTVL.

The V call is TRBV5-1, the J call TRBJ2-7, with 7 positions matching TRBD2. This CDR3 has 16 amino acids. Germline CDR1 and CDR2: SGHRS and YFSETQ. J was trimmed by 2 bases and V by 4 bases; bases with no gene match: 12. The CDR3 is CASSPNVASGTYEQYF. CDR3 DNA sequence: TGCGCCAGCAGCCCAAATGTGGCTAGCGGTACCTACGAGCAGTACTTC.

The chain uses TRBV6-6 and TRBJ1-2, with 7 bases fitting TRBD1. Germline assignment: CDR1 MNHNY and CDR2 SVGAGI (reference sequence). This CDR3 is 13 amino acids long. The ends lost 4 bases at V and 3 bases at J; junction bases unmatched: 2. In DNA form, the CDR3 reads TGTGCCAGCAGTTGGGGGACAGACTATGGCTACACCTTC. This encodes CASSWGTDYGYTF.

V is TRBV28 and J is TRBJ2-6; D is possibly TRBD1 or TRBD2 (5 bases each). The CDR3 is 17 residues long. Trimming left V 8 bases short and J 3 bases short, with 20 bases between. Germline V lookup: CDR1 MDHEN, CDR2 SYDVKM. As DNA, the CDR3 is TGTGCCAGCGCACCCGGGACCCCCGTTTTTGGGGCCAACGTCCTGACTTTC. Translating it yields CASAPGTPVFGANVLTF.

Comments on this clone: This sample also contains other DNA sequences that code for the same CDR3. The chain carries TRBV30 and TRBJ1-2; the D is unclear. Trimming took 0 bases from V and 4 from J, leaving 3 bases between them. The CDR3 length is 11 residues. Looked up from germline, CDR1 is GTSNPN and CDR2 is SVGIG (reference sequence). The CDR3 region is CAWSVSYGYTF. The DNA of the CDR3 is TGTGCCTGGAGTGTAAGCTATGGCTACACCTTC.

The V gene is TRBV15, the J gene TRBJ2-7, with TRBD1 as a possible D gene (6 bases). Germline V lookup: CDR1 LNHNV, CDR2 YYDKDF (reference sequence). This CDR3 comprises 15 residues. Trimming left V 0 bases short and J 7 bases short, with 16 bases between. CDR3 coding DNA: TGTGCCACCAGCAGAGATGTCTGGGCGCAGGGGGAGCAGTACTTC. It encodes CATSRDVWAQGEQYF.

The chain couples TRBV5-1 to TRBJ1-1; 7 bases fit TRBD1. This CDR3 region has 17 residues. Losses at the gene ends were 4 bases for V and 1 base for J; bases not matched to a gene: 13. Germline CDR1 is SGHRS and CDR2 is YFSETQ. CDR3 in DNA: TGCGCCAGCAGCCGTCGGGACGGGCAGGGGGAGAACACTGAAGCTTTCTTT. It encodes CASSRRDGQGENTEAFF.

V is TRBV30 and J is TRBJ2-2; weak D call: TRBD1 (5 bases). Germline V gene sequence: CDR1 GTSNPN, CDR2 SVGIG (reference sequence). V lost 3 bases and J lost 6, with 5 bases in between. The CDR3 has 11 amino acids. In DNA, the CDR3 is TGTGCCTGGAGAGGGGCCGGGGAGCTGTTTTTT. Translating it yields CAWRGAGELFF.